The entry below gives a single T cell receptor (beta chain) sequence along with its context. The CDR3 length is 16 residues. V gave up 1 base and J gave up 2 bases; unmatched junction bases: 7. Germline V CDR1 and CDR2: LGHNT, FRNRAP. The data were taken from a study of blood T cell repertoires in COVID-19. Study background: Spain, Italy and the United States supplied samples that represented acute and convalescent COVID-19.

Original methodology: Amplification of reference gene primers provided the estimated nucleated cell counts. Produced via immunoSEQ multiplex PCR; TCRdb's table is partial and in-frame only. That table supplies the V and J calls and clone size; D and trimming were determined from the DNA. The table has about 190,000 clones, about 81% seen once. Material for sequencing was peripheral blood. The chain recombines TRBV12-5 with TRBJ2-7; 8 bases agree with TRBD2. This TCR came from a woman aged 80 or older with COVID-19, enrolled during active disease. CDR3 protein: CASGLARGGTTYEQYF. In DNA, the CDR3 is TGTGCTAGTGGTTTGGCCCGGGGGGGTACTACCTACGAGCAGTACTTC.